The clone carrying this TCR beta chain was observed a handful of times. A second PCR of roughly 7 to 11 cycles used a sample-barcoded 5' primer and a J-beta primer mix. Every single cDNA molecule received a tag from a template-switch adaptor with 12 random nucleotides. TCRdb reanalysed the 5' RACE reads using MiXCR and keeps one entry per CDR3 protein. The data hold hundreds of thousands of distinct CDR3 sequences, with 20% to 25% observed a single time. This specimen comes from a study of blood T cells in healthy people across ages. CDR1 is KGHSH, CDR2 LQKENI, per germline. This CDR3 comprises 18 residues.

Sample: blood. This TCR was sampled from a man between 65 and 85 years old in good health. The chain uses TRBV18 and TRBJ2-5; 9 bases align to TRBD1. The J call may be incorrect, as the DNA end agrees better with TRBJ2-1. In DNA, the CDR3 is TGTGCCAGCTCACCCAGAACAGGGGGCGGGGCTGCGATCAATGAGCAGTTCTTC. Its translation: CASSPRTGGGAAINEQFF.